This is a list of T cell receptor beta chains from one sample in a study of vaccination and CD4 T cells after COVID-19. Their specific antigens are unknown. TCRdb fed the PCR reads into MiXCR, producing one record per CDR3 protein. The sample carries tens of thousands of distinct CDR3 sequences, around 49% recorded once. Sequenced: CD4+ T cells from blood, cultured in vitro. All receptors derive from a human donor who had recovered from COVID-19. Each CDR3 is given with its conserved first and last residue. The D gene is left open where the match is weak. Rows give clone size only sometimes, using once, few, many, or a class for an expanded clone.

D,J,V,size,CDR3,DNA
TRBD1,TRBJ1-2,TRBV18,NA,CASSPGQGARNGYTF,TGTGCCAGCTCACCAGGACAGGGCGCCCGGAATGGCTACACCTTC
NA,TRBJ1-3,TRBV6-1,NA,CASSLGTPRRGNTIYF,TGTGCCAGCAGTCTCGGGACTCCCAGAAGAGGAAACACCATATATTTT
NA,TRBJ1-1,TRBV25-1,NA,CASSEWGLKNTEAFF,TGTGCCAGCAGTGAATGGGGATTAAAGAACACTGAAGCTTTCTTT
TRBD2,TRBJ2-5,TRBV7-2,NA,CASSLVASGRQETQYF,TGTGCCAGCAGCTTAGTGGCTAGCGGAAGACAAGAGACCCAGTACTTC
NA,TRBJ2-2,TRBV20-1,NA,CSASRRGSNTGELFF,TGCAGTGCTAGTCGAAGGGGCTCAAACACCGGGGAGCTGTTTTTT
NA,TRBJ1-3,TRBV4-2,few,CASSQDREGSGNTIYF,TGTGCCAGCAGCCAAGACAGGGAGGGATCTGGAAACACCATATATTTT
NA,TRBJ2-7,TRBV27,NA,CASSPQTELVNERYF,TGTGCCAGCAGTCCTCAAACCGAACTAGTCAACGAGCGGTACTTC
TRBD1,TRBJ1-5,TRBV12-5,NA,CASGTSAGTGKQPQHF,TGTGCTAGTGGCACCTCCGCCGGGACAGGGAAACAGCCCCAGCATTTT
NA,TRBJ2-6,TRBV12-3/TRBV12-4,NA,CASSTQAPGANVLTF,TGTGCCAGCAGTACCCAGGCCCCTGGGGCCAACGTCCTGACTTTC
NA,TRBJ1-3,TRBV20-1,NA,CSARGRDGNTIYF,TGCAGTGCTAGGGGGCGTGATGGAAACACCATATATTTT
TRBD2,TRBJ2-7,TRBV4-2,NA,CASSQRRLAGVGSYEQYF,TGTGCCAGCAGCCAACGTCGACTAGCGGGAGTAGGGTCCTACGAGCAGTACTTC
NA,TRBJ2-3,TRBV27,few,CASSPQGRNTQYF,TGTGCCAGCAGTCCCCAGGGTCGAAATACGCAGTATTTT
NA,TRBJ2-5,TRBV10-3,NA,CAISAEQETQYF,TGTGCCATCAGTGCGGAACAAGAGACCCAGTACTTC
TRBD1,TRBJ1-2,TRBV6-1,NA,CASSHRQGGYGYTF,TGTGCCAGCAGTCACAGACAGGGGGGTTATGGCTACACCTTC
TRBD2,TRBJ2-5,TRBV2,NA,CASSERTSGGAETQYF,TGTGCCAGCAGTGAACGGACTAGCGGGGGGGCGGAGACCCAGTACTTC
TRBD1,TRBJ2-7,TRBV12-3/TRBV12-4,NA,CASSLSGGREQYF,TGTGCCAGCAGTTTATCAGGGGGTCGCGAGCAGTACTTC
NA,TRBJ2-1,TRBV12-3/TRBV12-4,few,CASSLLARGEQFF,TGTGCCAGCAGCCTGCTCGCCAGAGGTGAGCAGTTCTTC
TRBD2,TRBJ2-3,TRBV2,NA,CATSGSTDTQYF,TGTGCCACTAGCGGTAGCACAGATACGCAGTATTTT
NA,TRBJ1-6,TRBV20-1,few,CSGAPSRDNSPLHF,TGCAGTGGGGCCCCGTCCAGGGATAATTCACCCCTCCACTTT
NA,TRBJ2-1,TRBV6-5,NA,CASSYRGRTYNEQFF,TGTGCCAGCAGTTACCGGGGGCGGACCTACAATGAGCAGTTCTTC
NA,TRBJ2-7,TRBV6-2/TRBV6-3,once,CASAPELGSSYEQYF,TGTGCCAGCGCGCCCGAGCTCGGATCCTCCTACGAGCAGTACTTC
NA,TRBJ2-3,TRBV6-1,NA,CASAPRTGTDTQYF,TGTGCCAGCGCCCCCCGGACTGGCACAGATACGCAGTATTTT
TRBD2,TRBJ2-7,TRBV19,NA,CASSVQTSGGREQYF,TGTGCCAGTAGTGTACAGACTAGCGGGGGGCGCGAGCAGTACTTC
TRBD1,TRBJ2-1,TRBV20-1,NA,CSARIDRANEQFF,TGCAGTGCTAGGATAGACAGGGCCAATGAGCAGTTCTTC
NA,TRBJ1-6,TRBV27,few,CASTLGGLRSYNSPLHF,TGTGCCAGCACCCTAGGGGGGCTGAGGTCCTATAATTCACCCCTCCACTTT